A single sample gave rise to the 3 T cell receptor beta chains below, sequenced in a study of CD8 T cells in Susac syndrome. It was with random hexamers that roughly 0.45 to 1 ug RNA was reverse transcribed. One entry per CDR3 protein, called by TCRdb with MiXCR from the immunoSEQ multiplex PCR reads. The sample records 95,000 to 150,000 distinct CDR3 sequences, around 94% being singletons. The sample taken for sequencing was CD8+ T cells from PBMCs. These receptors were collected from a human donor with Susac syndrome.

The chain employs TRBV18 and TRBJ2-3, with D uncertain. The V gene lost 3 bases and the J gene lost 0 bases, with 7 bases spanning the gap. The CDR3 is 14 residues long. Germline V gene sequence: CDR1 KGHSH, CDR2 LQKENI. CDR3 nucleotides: TGTGCCAGCTCACCTGAGGTCAGCACAGATACGCAGTATTTT. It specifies CASSPEVSTDTQYF.

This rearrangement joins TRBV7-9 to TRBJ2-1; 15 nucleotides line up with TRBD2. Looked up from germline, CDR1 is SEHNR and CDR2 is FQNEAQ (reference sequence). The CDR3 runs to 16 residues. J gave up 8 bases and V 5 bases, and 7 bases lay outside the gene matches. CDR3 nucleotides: TGTGCCAGCAGCGGACTAGCGGGGGGGCATGGTGATGAGCAGTTCTTC. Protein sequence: CASSGLAGGHGDEQFF.

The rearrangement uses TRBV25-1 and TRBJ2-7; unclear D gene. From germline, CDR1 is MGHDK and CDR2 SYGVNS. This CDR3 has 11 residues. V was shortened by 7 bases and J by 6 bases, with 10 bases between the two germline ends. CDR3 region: CASKLGAEQYF. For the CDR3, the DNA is TGTGCCAGCAAATTGGGTGCCGAGCAGTACTTC.